A single sample gave rise to the 24 T cell receptor beta chains below, sequenced in a study of blood T cell repertoires in COVID-19. Produced via immunoSEQ multiplex PCR; TCRdb's table is partial and in-frame only. The sample carries about 95,000 clones, under 90% recorded once. The sample comprised peripheral blood. The receptor source for this set is a man between 60 and 70 years old with COVID-19, enrolled during active disease.

The V call is TRBV18, the J call TRBJ2-2; D uncertain. V lost 2 bases and J 4 bases, leaving 8 bases between the germline ends. Germline V gene lookup returns CDR1 KGHSH and CDR2 LQKENI. CDR3 size: 14 residues. The CDR3, as DNA: TGTGCCAGCTCACCAGGTTCCAGCACCGGGGAGCTGTTTTTT. Translating it yields CASSPGSSTGELFF.

This sequence joins TRBV7-2 and TRBJ2-7; D unresolved. The CDR3 has 17 residues. Germline values: CDR1 SGHTA, CDR2 FQGNSA. V was shortened by 1 base and J by 6 bases, with 22 bases between the two germline ends. CDR3 sequence: CASSLVSPRPASSEQYF. The CDR3 DNA reads TGTGCCAGCAGCTTAGTGTCTCCAAGGCCCGCTTCTAGCGAGCAGTACTTC.

This sequence joins TRBV19 and TRBJ1-2; D is possibly TRBD1 (6 bases). Trimming took off 6 bases at V and 9 bases at J, with 26 bases between the two ends. Germline values: CDR1 LNHDA, CDR2 SQIVND (reference sequence). CDR3 length: 16 residues. This CDR3 is CASSRGSTTPQGSYTF. CDR3 DNA sequence: TGTGCCAGTAGCCGAGGCTCTACGACACCTCAGGGGAGCTACACCTTC.

This clone was observed once. This chain links TRBV5-1 with TRBJ2-2; 10 bases align to TRBD2. The CDR3 loop spans 15 amino acids. Germline assignment: CDR1 SGHRS and CDR2 YFSETQ. The V gene end was trimmed by 1 base and the J gene end by 7 bases; junction bases not matched to a gene: 4. The CDR3, as DNA: TGCGCCAGCAGCTTGAGCGGGAGGGCCAACGGGGAGCTGTTTTTT. It codes for CASSLSGRANGELFF.

The rearrangement uses TRBV18 and TRBJ2-1; 10 bases align to TRBD1. The length of the CDR3 is 15 residues. V was pared by 0 bases and J by 6 bases, with 2 bases of the junction left unmatched. Germline assignment: CDR1 KGHSH and CDR2 LQKENI. The CDR3 bases are TGTGCCAGCTCACCACCGACAGGGGGCCTCAATGAGCAGTTCTTC. Protein: CASSPPTGGLNEQFF.

The chain recombines TRBV18 with TRBJ2-3, with TRBD2 matching over 11 bases. J lost 3 bases, V lost 3 bases, and 8 bases had no gene match. The CDR3 runs 17 residues. In germline, CDR1 is KGHSH, CDR2 LQKENI. CDR3 coding DNA: TGTGCCAGCTCACCTACTAGCGGGAGTAGGGGGACAGATACGCAGTATTTT. Translating it yields CASSPTSGSRGTDTQYF.

This rearrangement joins TRBV10-3 to TRBJ2-1, with D perhaps TRBD2 (5 bases). Germline V lookup: CDR1 ENHRY, CDR2 SYGVKD. The ends were cut back, 8 bases at V and 7 bases at J, with 15 bases in the middle. This CDR3 spans 13 amino acids. This CDR3 is CAIQASSTNEQFF. CDR3 DNA sequence: TGTGCCATCCAGGCTAGCTCCACGAATGAGCAGTTCTTC.

This clone was recorded once. The chain recombines TRBV5-1 with TRBJ1-1; 7 nucleotides match TRBD1. Germline CDR1 reads SGHRS; CDR2 reads YFSETQ. V lost 4 bases to trimming and J lost 2 bases; unmatched junction nucleotides: 8. CDR3 length: 15 residues. CDR3: CASSAQGNPNTEAFF. The DNA for the CDR3 is TGCGCCAGCAGCGCACAGGGGAACCCTAACACTGAAGCTTTCTTT.

J is TRBJ2-5 and V is TRBV10-3, with TRBD2 matching 8 bases. J lost 5 bases, V lost 3 bases, and 8 bases had no gene match. CDR1 is ENHRY, CDR2 SYGVKD, per germline. The CDR3 runs 15 residues. The CDR3 DNA sequence: TGTGCCATCAGTGATTCCGTCGGGAGGGGGGAGACCCAGTACTTC. Amino acid sequence: CAISDSVGRGETQYF.

V and J are TRBV23-1 and TRBJ2-7; D is perhaps TRBD2 (5 bases). TRBV23-1 is an open reading frame, and its role is uncertain. Trimming removed 4 bases from V and 4 bases from J, with 17 bases in between. CDR3 length equals 15 residues. CDR3 DNA: TGCGCCAGCAGTCCCCTTACTGGTAGAGGGTACGAGCAGTACTTC. Residues: CASSPLTGRGYEQYF.

This clone was observed a few times. CDR3 coding DNA: TGTGCCAGCAGTCCAGGCGGTCAGGGCTACGAGCAGTACTTC. Amino acid sequence: CASSPGGQGYEQYF. The chain links TRBV6-5 to TRBJ2-7; weak D call: TRBD1 (5 bases). Germline V gene data show CDR1 as MNHEY and CDR2 as SVGAGI. There are 14 residues in the CDR3. V shed 5 bases and J shed 3 bases, with 14 bases lying between them.

This sequence joins TRBV6-5 and TRBJ1-4; D remains ambiguous. The germline gives CDR1 MNHEY, CDR2 SVGAGI. V shed 2 bases and J shed 7 bases, with 11 bases lying between them. The CDR3 covers 14 residues. CDR3 DNA sequence: TGTGCCAGCAGTTACGACGGTCGGGGTGAAAAACTGTTTTTT. Translating it yields CASSYDGRGEKLFF.

This chain connects TRBV30 to TRBJ2-2; 8 nucleotides align to TRBD2. The CDR3 contains 15 residues. J gave up 4 bases and V 6 bases, and 10 bases lay outside the gene matches. Germline V gene lookup returns CDR1 GTSNPN and CDR2 SVGIG (reference sequence). Here the CDR3 DNA reads TGTGCCTGTCCCGGGGGGGGGTTGATCACCGGGGAGCTGTTTTTT. Protein sequence: CACPGGGLITGELFF. The full variable domain, rest sourced from reference TRBV30 and TRBJ2-2, is SQTIHQWPATLVQPVGSPLSLECTVEGTSNPNLYWYRQAAGRGLQLLFYSVGIGQISSEVPQNLSASRPQDRQFILSSKKLLLSDSGFYLCACPGGGLITGELFFGEGSRLTVL.

The V and J genes are TRBV6-2 or TRBV6-3 and TRBJ2-4; 8 positions match TRBD2. The J segment lost 2 bases and the V segment lost 2 bases, leaving 11 bases of the junction unmatched. The CDR3 length is 18 residues. Germline V lookup: CDR1 MNHEY, CDR2 SVGEGT. CDR3 sequence (DNA): TGTGCCAGCAGTTACCTGGCGGGAGGTGGGTGGTCCAAAAACATTCAGTACTTC. Protein: CASSYLAGGGWSKNIQYF.

This chain links TRBV25-1 with TRBJ2-7; no clear D gene. This CDR3 is 14 amino acids long. Germline CDR1 is MGHDK and CDR2 is SYGVNS. With 8 bases removed from V and 1 base from J, the gap between germline ends came to 15 bases. DNA of the CDR3: TGTGCCAGCCGCGGTTCGGAGAGTTCCTACGAGCAGTACTTC. Translation gives CASRGSESSYEQYF.

V gene TRBV11-2 combines with J gene TRBJ2-5; 7 nucleotides line up with TRBD1. Germline V gene lookup returns CDR1 SGHAT and CDR2 FQNNGV. The CDR3 has 14 amino acids. V was pared by 5 bases and J by 5 bases, with 8 bases of the junction left unmatched. DNA for the CDR3: TGTGCCAGCAGCCGCCAACAGGGGTTGGAGACCCAGTACTTC. Protein: CASSRQQGLETQYF.

The genes are TRBV20-1 and TRBJ2-1; D may be TRBD2 (6 bases). The CDR3 is 15 amino acids. Trimming stripped 3 bases from V and 6 bases from J, with 18 bases between. Per germline, CDR1 DFQATT and CDR2 SNEGSKA (reference sequence). The CDR3 loop reads CSASRGLGDFNEQFF. The DNA for the CDR3 is TGCAGTGCTAGTAGGGGACTCGGAGATTTCAATGAGCAGTTCTTC.

V is TRBV25-1 and J is TRBJ1-6, with 12 bases matching TRBD1. This CDR3 has 18 residues. J was trimmed by 9 bases and V by 5 bases; bases with no gene match: 14. Per the germline V gene, CDR1 is MGHDK and CDR2 is SYGVNS. This CDR3 is CASSTGTGGDGVGSPLHF. The CDR3 DNA is TGTGCCAGCAGTACCGGGACAGGGGGCGATGGTGTTGGTTCACCCCTCCACTTT.

The chain combines TRBV29-1 with TRBJ2-3; D unclear. Trimming removed 6 bases at V and 5 bases at J, with 6 bases between. This CDR3 has 10 residues. Germline loops: CDR1 SQVTM, CDR2 ANQGSEA. CDR3 amino acids: CSVYEDTQYF. CDR3 nucleotide sequence: TGCAGCGTCTATGAAGATACGCAGTATTTT.

As DNA, the CDR3 is TGTGCCAGCAGCTTGAGACTAGCGGGAGACTATGAGCAGTTCTTC. Translating it yields CASSLRLAGDYEQFF. V gene TRBV7-3 combines with J gene TRBJ2-1, with 12 nucleotides matching TRBD2. Trimming removed 3 bases from V and 8 bases from J; junction bases left unmatched: 5. CDR1 and CDR2 from the germline V gene are SGHTA and FQGTGA. CDR3 length equals 15 residues.

This chain uses TRBV19 with TRBJ1-1; unclear D gene. CDR3 length: 12 amino acids. V was cut by 8 bases and J by 0 bases, with 7 bases left in between. Germline CDR1 and CDR2: LNHDA and SQIVND (reference sequence). The CDR3 sequence: CASRRLNTEAFF. In DNA form, the CDR3 reads TGTGCCAGTCGGCGGCTGAACACTGAAGCTTTCTTT.

The chain joins TRBV5-1 to TRBJ2-3, with 15 bases identical to TRBD2. The CDR3 has 17 residues. J was trimmed by 0 bases and V by 7 bases; bases with no gene match: 6. Per germline, CDR1 SGHRS and CDR2 YFSETQ. The CDR3 bases are TGCGCCAGCTCGGGGACTAGCGGGAGGCTTAGCACAGATACGCAGTATTTT. Its protein product is CASSGTSGRLSTDTQYF.

This sequence joins TRBV6-4 and TRBJ1-6; D is possibly TRBD1 (6 bases). Germline lookup yields CDR1 MRHNA and CDR2 SNTAGT. The CDR3 spans 13 residues. Deletions cut 6 bases from V and 9 bases from J, with 12 bases between. The CDR3 loop is CASRKTGSSPLHF. The CDR3, as DNA: TGTGCCAGCAGGAAAACAGGGAGTTCACCCCTCCACTTT.

This sequence joins TRBV28 and TRBJ1-2; no definite D call. In germline, CDR1 is MDHEN, CDR2 SYDVKM. The CDR3 runs to 17 residues. V lost 1 base to trimming and J lost 3 bases, with 18 bases between them. CDR3 nucleotide sequence: TGTGCCAGCAGTTTATTACGAGCACCGGGAGAAGACTATGGCTACACCTTC. Translated: CASSLLRAPGEDYGYTF.